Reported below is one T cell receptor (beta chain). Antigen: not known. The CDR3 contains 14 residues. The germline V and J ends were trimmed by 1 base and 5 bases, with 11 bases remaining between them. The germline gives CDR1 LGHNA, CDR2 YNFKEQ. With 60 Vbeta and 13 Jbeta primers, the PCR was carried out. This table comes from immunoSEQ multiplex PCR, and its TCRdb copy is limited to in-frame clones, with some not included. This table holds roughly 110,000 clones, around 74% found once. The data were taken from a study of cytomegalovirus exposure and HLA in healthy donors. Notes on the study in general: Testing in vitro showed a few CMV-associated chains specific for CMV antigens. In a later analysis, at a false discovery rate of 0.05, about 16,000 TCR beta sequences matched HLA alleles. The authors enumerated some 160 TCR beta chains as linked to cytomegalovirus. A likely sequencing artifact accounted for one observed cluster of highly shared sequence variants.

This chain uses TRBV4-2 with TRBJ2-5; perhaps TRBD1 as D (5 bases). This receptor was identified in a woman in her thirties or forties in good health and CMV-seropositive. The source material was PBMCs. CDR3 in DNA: TGTGCCAGCAGCCAAGTAGGGGTAACGGAGACCCAGTACTTC. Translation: CASSQVGVTETQYF.